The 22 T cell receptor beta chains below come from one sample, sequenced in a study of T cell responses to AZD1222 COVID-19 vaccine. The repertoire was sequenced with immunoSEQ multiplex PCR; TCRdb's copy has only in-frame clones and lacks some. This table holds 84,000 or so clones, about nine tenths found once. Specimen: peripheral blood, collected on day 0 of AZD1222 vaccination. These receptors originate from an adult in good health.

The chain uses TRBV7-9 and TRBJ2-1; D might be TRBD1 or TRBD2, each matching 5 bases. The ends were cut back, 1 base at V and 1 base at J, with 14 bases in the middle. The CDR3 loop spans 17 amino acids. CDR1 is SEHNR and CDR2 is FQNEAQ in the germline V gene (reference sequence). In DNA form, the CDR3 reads TGTGCCAGCAGCTTAGGCTTGGGGACGGATTCCTACAATGAGCAGTTCTTC. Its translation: CASSLGLGTDSYNEQFF.

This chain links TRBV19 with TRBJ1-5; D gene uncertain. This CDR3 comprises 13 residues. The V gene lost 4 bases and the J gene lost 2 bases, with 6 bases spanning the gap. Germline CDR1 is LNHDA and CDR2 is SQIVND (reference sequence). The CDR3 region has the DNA TGTGCCAGTAGTACCGAACGCAATCAGCCCCAGCATTTT. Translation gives CASSTERNQPQHF.

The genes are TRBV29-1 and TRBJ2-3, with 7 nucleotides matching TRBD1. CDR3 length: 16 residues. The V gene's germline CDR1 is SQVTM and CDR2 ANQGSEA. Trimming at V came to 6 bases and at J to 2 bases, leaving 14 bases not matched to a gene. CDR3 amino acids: CSVYGTETHSTDTQYF. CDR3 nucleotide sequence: TGCAGCGTCTATGGGACAGAGACACACTCCACAGATACGCAGTATTTT.

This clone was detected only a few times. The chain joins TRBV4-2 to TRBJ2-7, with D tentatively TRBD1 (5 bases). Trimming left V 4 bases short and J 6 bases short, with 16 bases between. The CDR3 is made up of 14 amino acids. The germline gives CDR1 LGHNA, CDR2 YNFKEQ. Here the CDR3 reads CASSPSYRLGEQYF. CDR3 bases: TGTGCCAGCAGCCCCTCTTACAGGTTAGGCGAGCAGTACTTC.

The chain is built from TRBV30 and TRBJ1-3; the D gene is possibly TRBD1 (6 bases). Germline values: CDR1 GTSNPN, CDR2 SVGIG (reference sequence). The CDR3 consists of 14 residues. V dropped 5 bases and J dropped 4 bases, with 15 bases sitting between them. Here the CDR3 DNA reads TGTGCCTGGTCTTTTATGGGGACAGGAAACACCATATATTTT. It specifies CAWSFMGTGNTIYF.

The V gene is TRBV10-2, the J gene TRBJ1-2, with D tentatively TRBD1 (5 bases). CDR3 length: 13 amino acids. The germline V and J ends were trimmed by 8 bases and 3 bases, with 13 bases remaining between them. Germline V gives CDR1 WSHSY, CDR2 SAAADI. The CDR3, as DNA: TGCGCCAGCCGTGCGGGGGGGGACTATGGCTACACCTTC. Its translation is CASRAGGDYGYTF.

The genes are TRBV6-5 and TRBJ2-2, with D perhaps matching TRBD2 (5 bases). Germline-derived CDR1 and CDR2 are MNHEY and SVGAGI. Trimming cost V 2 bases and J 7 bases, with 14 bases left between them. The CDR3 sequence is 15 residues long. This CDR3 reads CASSYVASGNGELFF. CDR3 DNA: TGTGCCAGCAGTTACGTAGCGAGCGGTAACGGGGAGCTGTTTTTT.

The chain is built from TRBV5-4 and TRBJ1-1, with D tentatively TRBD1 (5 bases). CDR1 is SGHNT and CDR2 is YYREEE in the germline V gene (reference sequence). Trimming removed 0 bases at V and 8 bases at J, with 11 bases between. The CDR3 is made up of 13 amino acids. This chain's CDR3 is CASSLAGAGEAFF. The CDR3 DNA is TGTGCCAGCAGCTTGGCCGGGGCCGGAGAAGCTTTCTTT.

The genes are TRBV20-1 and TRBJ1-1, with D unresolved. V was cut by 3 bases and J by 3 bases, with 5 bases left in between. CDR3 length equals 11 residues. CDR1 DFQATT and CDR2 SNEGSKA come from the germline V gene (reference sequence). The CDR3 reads CSARADTEAFF. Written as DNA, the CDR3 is TGCAGTGCTAGGGCCGACACTGAAGCTTTCTTT.

The CDR3 sequence is CASSWSGSHNTEAFF. CDR3 nucleotide sequence: TGTGCCAGCTCTTGGTCAGGCAGTCATAACACTGAAGCTTTCTTT. The gene calls are TRBV18 and TRBJ1-1; D is uncertain. The CDR3 loop spans 15 amino acids. The germline V and J ends were trimmed by 6 bases and 2 bases, with 16 bases remaining between them. Germline CDR1 is KGHSH and CDR2 is LQKENI.

The CDR3 DNA sequence: TGCAGCGTTAAGGCGGGTAGCACAGATACGCAGTATTTT. Its protein is CSVKAGSTDTQYF. The rearrangement joins TRBV29-1 to TRBJ2-3, with D tentatively TRBD2 (5 bases). The length of the CDR3 is 13 residues. Trimming took 5 bases from V and 0 from J, leaving 9 bases between them. Germline V gene lookup returns CDR1 SQVTM and CDR2 ANQGSEA.

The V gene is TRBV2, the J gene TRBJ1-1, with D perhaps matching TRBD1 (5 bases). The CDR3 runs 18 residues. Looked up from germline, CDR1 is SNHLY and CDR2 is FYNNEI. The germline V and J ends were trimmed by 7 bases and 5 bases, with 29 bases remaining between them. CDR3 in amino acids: CASTTSGGGFFDETEAFF. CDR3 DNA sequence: TGTGCCAGCACCACCTCTGGGGGAGGTTTTTTTGATGAGACTGAAGCTTTCTTT.

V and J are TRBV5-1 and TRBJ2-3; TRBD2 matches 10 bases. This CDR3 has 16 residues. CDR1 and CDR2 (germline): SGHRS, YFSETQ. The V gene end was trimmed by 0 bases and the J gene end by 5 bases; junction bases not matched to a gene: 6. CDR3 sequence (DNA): TGCGCCAGCAGCTTGGCGCTAGCGGGAGTGAAAGATACGCAGTATTTT. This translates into CASSLALAGVKDTQYF. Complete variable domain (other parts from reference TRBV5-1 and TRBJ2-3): KAGVTQTPRYLIKTRGQQVTLSCSPISGHRSVSWYQQTPGQGLQFLFEYFSETQRNKGNFPGRFSGRQFSNSRSEMNVSTLELGDSALYLCASSLALAGVKDTQYFGPGTRLTVL.

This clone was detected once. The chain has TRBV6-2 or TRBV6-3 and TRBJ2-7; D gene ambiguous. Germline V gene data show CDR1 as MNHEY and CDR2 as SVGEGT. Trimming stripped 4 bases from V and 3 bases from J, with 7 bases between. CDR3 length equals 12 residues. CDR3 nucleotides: TGTGCCAGCAGTTTATCCCTCTACGAGCAGTACTTC. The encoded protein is CASSLSLYEQYF.

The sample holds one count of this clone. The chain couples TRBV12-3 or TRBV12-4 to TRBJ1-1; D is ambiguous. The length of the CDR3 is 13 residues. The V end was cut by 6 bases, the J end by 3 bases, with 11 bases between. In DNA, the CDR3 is TGTGCCAGCAGCCCCCGGGTCGACACTGAAGCTTTCTTT. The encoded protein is CASSPRVDTEAFF.

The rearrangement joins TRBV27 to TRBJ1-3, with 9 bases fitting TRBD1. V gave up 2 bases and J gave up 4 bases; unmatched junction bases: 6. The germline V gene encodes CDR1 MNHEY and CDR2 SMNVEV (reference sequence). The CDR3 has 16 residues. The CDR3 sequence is CASSLTGQGRGNTIYF. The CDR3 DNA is TGTGCCAGCAGTTTAACGGGACAGGGACGAGGAAACACCATATATTTT.

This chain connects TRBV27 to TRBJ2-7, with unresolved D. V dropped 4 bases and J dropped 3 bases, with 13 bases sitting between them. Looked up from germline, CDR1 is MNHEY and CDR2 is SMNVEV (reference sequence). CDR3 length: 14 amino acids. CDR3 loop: CASSSNGPLYEQYF. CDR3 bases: TGTGCCAGCAGTTCTAATGGGCCCCTCTACGAGCAGTACTTC.

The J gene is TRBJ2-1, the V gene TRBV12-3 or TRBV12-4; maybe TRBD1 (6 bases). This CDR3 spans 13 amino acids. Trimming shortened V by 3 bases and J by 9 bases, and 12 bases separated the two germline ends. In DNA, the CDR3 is TGTGCCAGCAGTTTGGGCAGGGGTTCTGAGCAGTTCTTC. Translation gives CASSLGRGSEQFF.

The CDR3 DNA is TGTGCCAGTAGTATAGTCCGCCCCCAGCGGGGGGCCAGGCGCTCCTACAATGAGCAGTTCTTC. This gives the protein CASSIVRPQRGARRSYNEQFF. The rearrangement uses TRBV19 and TRBJ2-1; 9 bases are shared with TRBD2. Germline V gene sequence: CDR1 LNHDA, CDR2 SQIVND (reference sequence). CDR3 length: 21 residues. Losses at the gene ends were 1 base for V and 0 bases for J; bases not matched to a gene: 16.

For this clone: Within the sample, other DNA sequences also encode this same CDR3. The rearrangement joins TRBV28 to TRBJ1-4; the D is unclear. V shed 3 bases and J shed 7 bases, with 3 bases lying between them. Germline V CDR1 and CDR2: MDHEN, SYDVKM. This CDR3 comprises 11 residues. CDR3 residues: CASSLAEKLFF. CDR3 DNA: TGTGCCAGCAGTTTGGCTGAAAAACTGTTTTTT.

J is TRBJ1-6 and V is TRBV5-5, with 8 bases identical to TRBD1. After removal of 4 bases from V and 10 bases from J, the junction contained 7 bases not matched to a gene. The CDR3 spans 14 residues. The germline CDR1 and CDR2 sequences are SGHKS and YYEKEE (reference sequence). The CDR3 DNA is TGTGCCAGCAGCACCGGACAGGGTGGATCACCCCTCCACTTT. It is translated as CASSTGQGGSPLHF. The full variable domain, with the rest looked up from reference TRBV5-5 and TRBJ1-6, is DAGVTQSPTHLIKTRGQQVTLRCSPISGHKSVSWYQQVLGQGPQFIFQYYEKEERGRGNFPDRFSARQFPNYSSELNVNALLLGDSALYLCASSTGQGGSPLHFGNGTRLTVT.

CDR3 residues: CASPHPQGADEQFF. CDR3 DNA sequence: TGTGCCAGCCCGCACCCGCAGGGGGCGGATGAGCAGTTCTTC. The rearrangement links TRBV5-5 to TRBJ2-1, with 8 bases fitting TRBD1. CDR3 size: 14 residues. The germline V gene encodes CDR1 SGHKS and CDR2 YYEKEE (reference sequence). V was pared by 7 bases and J by 8 bases, with 11 bases of the junction left unmatched.